A single sample is the source of the 11 T cell receptor beta chains below, sequenced in a study of T cell responses to AZD1222 COVID-19 vaccine. Sequencing was performed with immunoSEQ multiplex PCR; in TCRdb, only in-frame clones are kept and a portion is missing. The sample carries about 120,000 clones, roughly 90% recorded once. Sequenced material: peripheral blood, taken 28 days after the second AZD1222 dose. The receptors come from an adult who received the AZD1222 COVID-19 vaccine.

The V gene is TRBV4-3, the J gene TRBJ1-2; D is possibly TRBD1 (6 bases). This CDR3 is built from 15 residues. The germline V and J ends were trimmed by 1 base and 5 bases, with 14 bases remaining between them. Looked up from germline, CDR1 is LGHNA and CDR2 is YSLEER. The CDR3 coding sequence is TGCGCCAGCAGCCAAGGGGGGCCGGGGGCTTATGGCTACACCTTC. It yields the protein CASSQGGPGAYGYTF.

This chain links TRBV9 with TRBJ1-6, with TRBD1 matching 10 bases. Germline CDR1 and CDR2: SGDLS and YYNGEE. V lost 6 bases to trimming and J lost 4 bases; unmatched junction nucleotides: 16. This CDR3 comprises 19 residues. CDR3 region: CASTIIRDRGIQYNSPLHF. As DNA, the CDR3 is TGTGCCAGCACCATCATTCGGGACAGGGGAATCCAATATAATTCACCCCTCCACTTT.

The V gene is TRBV6-1, the J gene TRBJ1-5, with a tentative D call TRBD1 (6 bases). The germline V gene has CDR1 MNHNS and CDR2 SASEGT. There are 16 residues in the CDR3. Trimming shortened V by 1 base and J by 4 bases, and 14 bases separated the two germline ends. CDR3 sequence: CASSEGPQGQNQPQHF. The CDR3 DNA reads as TGTGCCAGCAGTGAAGGGCCCCAGGGACAAAATCAGCCCCAGCATTTT.

This rearrangement joins TRBV11-1 to TRBJ2-2; tentatively, D is TRBD1 or TRBD2 (6 bases each). Trimming cost V 3 bases and J 5 bases, with 16 bases left between them. The CDR3 has 16 amino acids. Germline loops: CDR1 SGHAT, CDR2 FQDESV (reference sequence). The CDR3 DNA reads as TGTGCCAGCAGCTTGGAGGGGGGATACTTAACCGGGGAGCTGTTTTTT. Amino acid sequence: CASSLEGGYLTGELFF.

The rearrangement joins TRBV18 to TRBJ1-3; D is perhaps TRBD1 (5 bases). V was clipped by 6 bases and J by 0 bases, with 12 bases between them. The CDR3 runs 15 residues. Germline lookup yields CDR1 KGHSH and CDR2 LQKENI. CDR3 DNA sequence: TGTGCCAGCTCTGAGGGGTCAGGCTCTGGAAACACCATATATTTT. Amino acids: CASSEGSGSGNTIYF.

This clone was seen just once. This rearrangement joins TRBV5-5 to TRBJ2-7; 8 nucleotides align to TRBD1. V dropped 6 bases and J dropped 3; count of bases not matched to a gene: 8. The CDR3 is 14 residues long. Germline V lookup: CDR1 SGHKS, CDR2 YYEKEE (reference sequence). The CDR3 coding sequence is TGTGCCAGCACCACCGGGACAGGCCTCTACGAGCAGTACTTC. Translation: CASTTGTGLYEQYF.

The J gene is TRBJ2-6, the V gene TRBV19; D perhaps matches TRBD2 (6 bases). The CDR3 covers 15 residues. CDR1 is LNHDA, CDR2 SQIVND, per germline (reference sequence). V was cut by 7 bases and J by 2 bases, with 12 bases left in between. The CDR3 DNA sequence: TGTGCCAGTAAGGCAGGAGGGACTGGGGCCAACGTCCTGACTTTC. It encodes CASKAGGTGANVLTF.

The chain couples TRBV6-2 or TRBV6-3 to TRBJ1-5; D is unclear. V was cut by 4 bases and J by 7 bases, with 14 bases left in between. The CDR3 totals 14 residues. Germline V gene data show CDR1 as MNHEY and CDR2 as SVGEGT. This CDR3 is CASSSGFDGQPQHF. The CDR3 DNA reads TGTGCCAGCAGTTCTGGATTTGATGGGCAGCCCCAGCATTTT.

The chain uses TRBV5-4 and TRBJ1-4, with D maybe TRBD1 (5 bases). The CDR3 runs to 14 residues. Germline assignment: CDR1 SGHNT and CDR2 YYREEE (reference sequence). Trimming took off 1 base at V and 4 bases at J, with 8 bases between the two ends. The CDR3 coding sequence is TGTGCCAGCAGCTTGCGGGGACGTAATGAAAAACTGTTTTTT. As protein: CASSLRGRNEKLFF.

V gene TRBV9 combines with J gene TRBJ1-1; no definite D call. Trimming removed 0 bases from V and 8 bases from J, with 11 bases in between. The CDR3 extends over 13 amino acids. From germline, CDR1 is SGDLS and CDR2 YYNGEE. The CDR3 coding sequence is TGTGCCAGCAGCGTAGCTACTTTTGGGGAAGCTTTCTTT. It is translated as CASSVATFGEAFF.

This clone was recorded once. The chain joins TRBV11-1 to TRBJ2-5, with 7 bases that match TRBD2. The CDR3 spans 14 residues. V shed 0 bases, J shed 7 bases, and the junction held 5 bases outside the gene matches. Germline values: CDR1 SGHAT, CDR2 FQDESV (reference sequence). As DNA, the CDR3 is TGTGCCAGCAGCTTAGCAGGAGGGACTATGACCCAGTACTTC. Translation: CASSLAGGTMTQYF.